The T cell receptor (beta chain) under discussion was sequenced for a study of T-cell memory formation after mild COVID-19. Study context: Most TCR clusters belonged to a single donor. General observations from the study: Prior to infection, memory already included some responding clones, suggesting cross-reactive memory joined. Day 15 to 85 contracting clones showed balanced CD4/CD8; later expanders leaned CD4+.

Turning to this clonotype: Its antigen is not known.

5'RACE primed from the constant segment yielded TCR alpha and TCR beta cDNA libraries bearing sample barcodes and UMIs. One entry per CDR3 protein, called by TCRdb with MiXCR from the 5' RACE reads. The data hold roughly 110,000 distinct CDR3 sequences, with approximately 13% observed a single time. This receptor was obtained from an adult woman who had mild COVID-19 (a few samples of this study predate the infection). Cell type and time point are not known. Sequencing was done on a sample of PBMCs or a T cell subset sorted from them (not recorded which).

CDR3 protein: CASSSPWENTEAFF. CDR3 nucleotide sequence: TGTGCCAGCAGCTCTCCTTGGGAGAACACTGAAGCTTTCTTT. This rearrangement joins TRBV5-6 to TRBJ1-1; D is ambiguous. The germline V and J ends were trimmed by 3 bases and 1 base, with 10 bases remaining between them. The CDR3 has 14 residues. Germline V gives CDR1 SGHDT, CDR2 YYEEEE.